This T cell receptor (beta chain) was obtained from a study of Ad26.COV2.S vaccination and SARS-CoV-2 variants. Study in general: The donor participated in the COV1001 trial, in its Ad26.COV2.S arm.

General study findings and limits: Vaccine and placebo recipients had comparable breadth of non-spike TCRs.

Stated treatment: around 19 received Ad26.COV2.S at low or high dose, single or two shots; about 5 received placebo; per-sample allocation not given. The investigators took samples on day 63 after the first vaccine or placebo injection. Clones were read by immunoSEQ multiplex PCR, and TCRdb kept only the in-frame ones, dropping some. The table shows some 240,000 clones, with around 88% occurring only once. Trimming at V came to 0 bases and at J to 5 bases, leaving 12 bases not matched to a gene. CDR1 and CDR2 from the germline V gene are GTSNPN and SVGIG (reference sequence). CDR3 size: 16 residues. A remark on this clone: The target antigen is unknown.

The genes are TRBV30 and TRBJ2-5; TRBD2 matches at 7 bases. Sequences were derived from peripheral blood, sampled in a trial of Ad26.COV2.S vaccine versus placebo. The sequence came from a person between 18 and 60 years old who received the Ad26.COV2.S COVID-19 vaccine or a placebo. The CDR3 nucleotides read TGTGCCTGGAGTGTACTCCGACTAGCTGTGGGGGAGACCCAGTACTTC. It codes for CAWSVLRLAVGETQYF.